This entry lists 25 T cell receptor beta chains sequenced from one sample in a study of CD8 T cells in Susac syndrome. A quantity of about 0.5 to 1 ug RNA underwent reverse transcription using random hexamers. One entry per CDR3 protein, called by TCRdb with MiXCR from the immunoSEQ multiplex PCR reads. The sample includes about 130,000 distinct CDR3 sequences, roughly 96% seen only once; the top ten take around 0.12%. The sample comprised CD4+ T cells from PBMCs. The receptors were sampled from a human donor in good health.

This clonotype was seen a single time. This chain connects TRBV3-1 to TRBJ1-3; D not resolved. In germline, CDR1 is LGHDT, CDR2 YNNKEL (reference sequence). This CDR3 comprises 16 residues. Trimming stripped 0 bases from V and 0 bases from J, with 9 bases between. The CDR3 spells CASSQDSGSSGNTIYF. The CDR3 DNA follows: TGTGCCAGCAGCCAAGATAGTGGAAGCTCTGGAAACACCATATATTTT.

As regards this clonotype: An end of the junction does not agree with germline; a read error may underlie this. This chain uses TRBV29-1 with TRBJ2-5; D is uncertain. The CDR3 loop spans 13 amino acids. Germline lookup yields CDR1 SQVTM and CDR2 ANQGSEA. CDR3 in amino acids: CSVKDPYQETQYF. The DNA of the CDR3 is TGCAGCGTTAAAGACCCGTACCAAGAGACCCAGTACTTC.

The gene calls are TRBV7-9 and TRBJ2-5, with a possible D match to TRBD2 (5 bases). CDR3 length: 13 amino acids. The V end was cut by 6 bases, the J end by 3 bases, with 11 bases between. The germline CDR1 and CDR2 sequences are SEHNR and FQNEAQ (reference sequence). As DNA, the CDR3 is TGTGCCAGCAGAGAGGGTTCTGAAGAGACCCAGTACTTC. This codes for CASREGSEETQYF. The full variable domain, in which reference TRBV7-9 and TRBJ2-5 provide the parts outside the CDR3, is DTGVSQNPRHKITKRGQNVTFRCDPISEHNRLYWYRQTLGQGPEFLTYFQNEAQLEKSRLLSDRFSAERPKGSFSTLEIQRTEQGDSAMYLCASREGSEETQYFGPGTRLLVL.

This sequence joins TRBV2 and TRBJ1-2; 7 nucleotides align to TRBD1. The V and J ends lost 4 bases and 0 bases, in that order; junction bases with no gene match: 2. CDR1 is SNHLY, CDR2 FYNNEI, per germline. The CDR3 length is 14 residues. CDR3 residues: CASSGQGSNYGYTF. CDR3 bases: TGTGCCAGCAGTGGACAGGGCTCTAACTATGGCTACACCTTC.

This clonotype was detected only once. The rearrangement joins TRBV3-1 to TRBJ2-1; 9 nucleotides line up with TRBD2. V trimming: 0 bases; J trimming: 4 bases; junction bases outside the gene matches: 1. Germline-derived CDR1 and CDR2 are LGHDT and YNNKEL (reference sequence). CDR3 length: 15 residues. The CDR3 loop reads CASSQESGRYNEQFF. DNA of the CDR3: TGTGCCAGCAGCCAAGAGAGCGGGAGGTACAATGAGCAGTTCTTC.

The rearrangement uses TRBV5-1 and TRBJ1-2; TRBD1 might be the D (6 bases). CDR3 length: 15 residues. V lost 3 bases and J 2 bases, leaving 14 bases between the germline ends. The germline gives CDR1 SGHRS, CDR2 YFSETQ. This chain's CDR3 is CASSSSGHANYGYTF. The CDR3 nucleotides read TGCGCCAGCAGCTCCTCGGGACACGCAAACTATGGCTACACCTTC.

This rearrangement joins TRBV24-1 to TRBJ1-2; 7 bases are a match to TRBD1. V shed 9 bases, J shed 8 bases, and the junction held 11 bases outside the gene matches. Germline V CDR1 and CDR2: KGHDR, SFDVKD. There are 13 residues in the CDR3. CDR3 loop: CATGMRGRTGYTF. The DNA for the CDR3 is TGTGCCACCGGCATGAGGGGGCGAACCGGCTACACCTTC.

The chain uses TRBV5-1 and TRBJ2-1; TRBD2 matches 11 bases. The CDR3 sequence is 15 residues long. CDR1 and CDR2 (germline): SGHRS, YFSETQ. J lost 6 bases, V lost 7 bases, and 9 bases had no gene match. The DNA for the CDR3 is TGCGCCAGCGGAACGGGGACTAGCGGCTCCAATGAGCAGTTCTTC. Encoded protein: CASGTGTSGSNEQFF.

The chain uses TRBV5-6 and TRBJ1-1; 8 bases are a match to TRBD1. Germline trimming cut 5 bases from V and 0 bases from J; bases unmatched to any gene: 6. This CDR3 spans 15 amino acids. Germline CDR1 and CDR2: SGHDT and YYEEEE. CDR3 sequence reads: CASSSLDRVNTEAFF. DNA of the CDR3: TGTGCCAGCAGTTCCTTGGACAGGGTGAACACTGAAGCTTTCTTT.

The J gene is TRBJ2-4, the V gene TRBV15; TRBD2 matches at 7 bases. V trimming: 5 bases; J trimming: 10 bases; junction bases outside the gene matches: 8. This CDR3 spans 13 amino acids. Germline V lookup: CDR1 LNHNV, CDR2 YYDKDF (reference sequence). The CDR3 loop is CATSGSGKGIQYF. The CDR3 DNA sequence: TGTGCCACCAGCGGGAGCGGGAAGGGTATTCAGTACTTC.

The V gene is TRBV7-2, the J gene TRBJ2-5, with 9 bases identical to TRBD2. CDR1 SGHTA and CDR2 FQGNSA come from the germline V gene. The CDR3 loop spans 17 amino acids. The trim removed 7 bases at V and 1 base at J, leaving 13 bases unmatched. CDR3 DNA sequence: TGTGCCAGCACCCGGGTGTTCGGCGGGAGGGGCCAAGAGACCCAGTACTTC. It translates to CASTRVFGGRGQETQYF.

The chain combines TRBV3-1 with TRBJ1-5; TRBD1 aligns across 8 bases. The CDR3 contains 15 residues. CDR1 is LGHDT, CDR2 YNNKEL, per germline (reference sequence). Trimming cost V 2 bases and J 7 bases; bases outside gene matches: 7. The chain's CDR3 is CASSQRGQGAQPQHF. The CDR3 coding sequence is TGTGCCAGCAGCCAACGAGGGCAGGGGGCCCAGCCCCAGCATTTT.

The V gene is TRBV29-1, the J gene TRBJ1-4, with D unclear. Trimming cost V 5 bases and J 8 bases, with 9 bases left between them. CDR1 and CDR2 (germline): SQVTM, ANQGSEA. The CDR3 sequence is 11 residues long. DNA for the CDR3: TGCAGCGTTTCATTACCCGAAAAACTGTTTTTT. It codes for CSVSLPEKLFF.

The rearrangement links TRBV28 to TRBJ2-7; 10 positions match TRBD2. Trimming cost V 0 bases and J 4 bases; bases outside gene matches: 6. The CDR3 totals 16 residues. CDR1 is MDHEN and CDR2 is SYDVKM in the germline V gene. The CDR3 protein is CASSLWGAGGPYEQYF. In DNA form, the CDR3 reads TGTGCCAGCAGTTTATGGGGAGCGGGAGGGCCTTACGAGCAGTACTTC.

The gene calls are TRBV12-3 or TRBV12-4 and TRBJ1-2, with TRBD1 identical over 8 bases. Unmatched junction bases numbered 7, after V lost 6 bases and J lost 4 bases. The CDR3 extends over 14 amino acids. DNA for the CDR3: TGTGCCAGCAGCCGTCAGGACAGGGCCTATGGCTACACCTTC. Translated: CASSRQDRAYGYTF.

This clonotype was observed a single time. This sequence joins TRBV20-1 and TRBJ1-1; D gene uncertain. The germline V gene encodes CDR1 DFQATT and CDR2 SNEGSKA (reference sequence). V was shortened by 2 bases and J by 7 bases, with 14 bases between the two germline ends. The CDR3 runs to 13 residues. The DNA of the CDR3 is TGCAGTGCTAGAAAGGCAGTGGTTAGTGAAGCTTTCTTT. Residues: CSARKAVVSEAFF.

The chain uses TRBV6-1 and TRBJ2-3, with TRBD2 matching over 11 bases. Germline assignment: CDR1 MNHNS and CDR2 SASEGT. The CDR3 is 18 amino acids. The J segment lost 4 bases and the V segment lost 3 bases, leaving 12 bases of the junction unmatched. CDR3 sequence (DNA): TGTGCCAGCAGTGAGATGTTGGGGACTAGCGGCCAGTCAGATACGCAGTATTTT. It translates to CASSEMLGTSGQSDTQYF.

Concerning this clonotype itself: At one boundary the junction diverges from the germline segment, which might be a read error. This CDR3 is CASSRDTLTVSF. The CDR3, as DNA: TGCGCCAGCAGCCGAGATACGTTGACAGTATCTTTT. V usage is TRBV5-1 and J usage is TRBJ1-1; D is possibly TRBD1 (5 bases). The germline V gene encodes CDR1 SGHRS and CDR2 YFSETQ. The length of the CDR3 is 12 residues.

The V and J genes are TRBV20-1 and TRBJ2-2, with 9 bases that match TRBD2. Germline assignment: CDR1 DFQATT and CDR2 SNEGSKA (reference sequence). This CDR3 contains 15 residues. Losses at the gene ends were 3 bases for V and 6 bases for J; bases not matched to a gene: 8. The CDR3 region is CSASDGGRASGELFF. The CDR3 nucleotides read TGCAGTGCTAGTGATGGCGGGAGGGCTTCCGGGGAGCTGTTTTTT.

The rearrangement links TRBV27 to TRBJ2-3; D tentatively fits TRBD1 or TRBD2 (5 bases each). This CDR3 has 15 amino acids. CDR1 and CDR2 from the germline V gene are MNHEY and SMNVEV (reference sequence). Between the trimmed V and J ends, which lost 6 bases and 4 bases, there was a span of 17 bases. The CDR3 loop is CASSRRDPRADTQYF. For the CDR3, the DNA is TGTGCCAGCAGCCGAAGGGACCCCCGGGCAGATACGCAGTATTTT.

The rearrangement links TRBV5-6 to TRBJ1-5, with D possibly being TRBD1 (5 bases). The CDR3 has 15 residues. Germline V gene data show CDR1 as SGHDT and CDR2 as YYEEEE. Trimming pared 4 bases from V and 2 bases from J, leaving 13 bases between. CDR3 nucleotides: TGTGCCAGCAGCAGAGCGGGGGTCGGCAATCAGCCCCAGCATTTT. Protein: CASSRAGVGNQPQHF.

This chain links TRBV3-1 with TRBJ2-3; D not resolved. Germline values: CDR1 LGHDT, CDR2 YNNKEL (reference sequence). V was cut by 4 bases and J by 0 bases, with 5 bases left in between. The CDR3 spans 13 residues. CDR3 nucleotide sequence: TGTGCCAGCAGCCGTATCAGCACAGATACGCAGTATTTT. The encoded protein is CASSRISTDTQYF.

The chain combines TRBV4-2 with TRBJ2-2; D unresolved. Trimming took off 3 bases at V and 7 bases at J, with 12 bases between the two ends. This CDR3 region has 14 residues. Germline V gives CDR1 LGHNA, CDR2 YNFKEQ. The CDR3, as DNA: TGTGCCAGCAGCCATATCAAGAAGGGCGGGGAGCTGTTTTTT. Protein sequence: CASSHIKKGGELFF.

Only one count was recorded for this clonotype. The chain recombines TRBV20-1 with TRBJ2-7; TRBD2 might be the D (6 bases). The CDR3 is made up of 13 amino acids. Trimming cost V 5 bases and J 5 bases, with 16 bases left between them. Germline V gene sequence: CDR1 DFQATT, CDR2 SNEGSKA (reference sequence). The CDR3 nucleotides read TGCAGTGCTTCCAGTATAAGGGAGGACGAGCAGTACTTC. Its translation is CSASSIREDEQYF.

The chain couples TRBV2 to TRBJ1-1; D may be TRBD1 (5 bases). The V gene's germline CDR1 is SNHLY and CDR2 FYNNEI. CDR3 length: 13 residues. In DNA, the CDR3 is TGTGCTACTACCCAGGGAGTCAGCACTGAAGCTTTCTTT. Its translation: CATTQGVSTEAFF.